These 11 T cell receptor beta chains were sequenced from one sample in a study of T cells in Graves' hyperthyroidism and ophthalmopathy. Amplified TCR beta CDR3 regions derived from RNA transcripts. First-round RT-PCR of the TCR CDR3 relied on the HTBI primer set. TCRdb re-analysed the multiplex PCR reads in MiXCR, keeping a single row per CDR3 protein. The data contain under 350,000 distinct CDR3 sequences, about 18% of them singletons. The source material was blood. Source of these receptors: a woman between 50 and 59 years old with Graves' hyperthyroidism.

This clonotype has more than one count but fewer than ten. The chain links TRBV9 to TRBJ2-5, with a possible D match to TRBD2 (6 bases). Between the trimmed V and J ends, which lost 4 bases and 2 bases, there was a span of 15 bases. This CDR3 region has 15 residues. Germline V gene sequence: CDR1 SGDLS, CDR2 YYNGEE. DNA of the CDR3: TGTGCCAGCAGCCCCAGAGGCGGGGAGCAAGAGACCCAGTACTTC. Protein sequence: CASSPRGGEQETQYF.

The V and J genes are TRBV6-5 and TRBJ2-7; D gene ambiguous. With 6 bases removed from V and 5 bases from J, the gap between germline ends came to 11 bases. CDR1 and CDR2 (germline): MNHEY, SVGAGI. This CDR3 comprises 12 residues. CDR3 nucleotide sequence: TGTGCCAGCAGCCCCCACGAGAACGAGCAGTACTTC. Protein: CASSPHENEQYF.

CDR3 amino acids: CASGQPRNEQFF. The CDR3 nucleotides read TGTGCCAGCGGACAGCCCCGCAATGAGCAGTTCTTC. The chain has TRBV28 and TRBJ2-1, with D perhaps matching TRBD1 (6 bases). CDR1 MDHEN and CDR2 SYDVKM come from the germline V gene. The CDR3 covers 12 residues. Trimming pared 8 bases from V and 6 bases from J, leaving 11 bases between.

The V call is TRBV6-6, the J call TRBJ1-4, with D uncertain. The V gene's germline CDR1 is MNHNY and CDR2 SVGAGI (reference sequence). The CDR3 spans 13 residues. V dropped 2 bases and J dropped 11 bases, with 12 bases sitting between them. CDR3 nucleotide sequence: TGTGCCAGCAGTTACGATTGGGATGGGAAACTGTTTTTT. This codes for CASSYDWDGKLFF.

This clonotype was counted at least ten times. The chain joins TRBV20-1 to TRBJ2-7, with D possibly being TRBD2 (6 bases). The germline V and J ends were trimmed by 5 bases and 5 bases, with 10 bases remaining between them. The CDR3 has 11 amino acids. Germline loops: CDR1 DFQATT, CDR2 SNEGSKA (reference sequence). DNA for the CDR3: TGCAGTGCTGCGGGACGGGACGAGCAGTACTTC. It yields the protein CSAAGRDEQYF.

The chain joins TRBV6-2 or TRBV6-3 to TRBJ1-4; D gene unclear. CDR1 is MNHEY, CDR2 SVGEGT, per germline. Trimming shortened V by 7 bases and J by 1 base, and 13 bases separated the two germline ends. The CDR3 runs 15 residues. CDR3: CASTVGGLTNEKLFF. The CDR3 DNA sequence: TGTGCCAGCACAGTCGGAGGTCTAACTAATGAAAAACTGTTTTTT.

This clonotype occurred many times. The rearrangement links TRBV7-9 to TRBJ2-3; TRBD1 might be the D (6 bases). CDR1 SEHNR and CDR2 FQNEAQ come from the germline V gene (reference sequence). CDR3 length: 15 residues. With 2 bases removed from V and 0 bases from J, the gap between germline ends came to 9 bases. As DNA, the CDR3 is TGTGCCAGCAGCTTACGGGACAAAAGCACAGATACGCAGTATTTT. It yields the protein CASSLRDKSTDTQYF.

The chain couples TRBV4-2 to TRBJ2-3; tentative D call: TRBD2 (5 bases). The V gene lost 0 bases and the J gene lost 2 bases, with 15 bases spanning the gap. The CDR3 runs 17 residues. CDR1 and CDR2 (germline): LGHNA, YNFKEQ. The CDR3 DNA is TGTGCCAGCAGCCAAGACGGGCGGGCGGAGCACACAGATACGCAGTATTTT. Its protein is CASSQDGRAEHTDTQYF.

This clonotype was seen many times. An end of the junction differs from the germline gene, which may be a read error. The V gene is TRBV7-7, the J gene TRBJ2-3, with 8 bases matching TRBD2. Germline CDR1 is SSHAT and CDR2 is FNYEAQ (reference sequence). There are 14 residues in the CDR3. CDR3 sequence reads: CASSPTSGTDTQYF. For the CDR3, the DNA is TGTGCTAGCAGCCCGACTAGCGGCACAGATACGCAGTATTTT.

This clonotype was picked up a small number of times. The V gene is TRBV28, the J gene TRBJ2-2; TRBD2 matches at 10 bases. The germline CDR1 and CDR2 sequences are MDHEN and SYDVKM. The CDR3 spans 18 residues. V lost 6 bases, J lost 0 bases, and 10 bases stayed unmatched. CDR3 sequence (DNA): TGTGCCAGCAGCATAGTTACTAGCGGGGCGACGAACACCGGGGAGCTGTTTTTT. As protein: CASSIVTSGATNTGELFF.

In this sample, this clonotype turned up many times. The chain links TRBV11-3 to TRBJ2-1; perhaps D is TRBD1 or TRBD2 (5 bases each). Germline V lookup: CDR1 SGHNT, CDR2 YENEEA. The CDR3 is 15 residues long. V shed 1 base and J shed 9 bases, with 16 bases lying between them. CDR3: CASSLASGAPGEQFF. The CDR3 region has the DNA TGTGCCAGCAGCTTAGCATCCGGGGCCCCGGGTGAGCAGTTCTTC. Full variable domain (remainder filled in from reference TRBV11-3 and TRBJ2-1): EAGVVQSPRYKIIEKKQPVAFWCNPISGHNTLYWYLQNLGQGPELLIRYENEEAVDDSQLPKDRFSAERLKGVDSTLKIQPAELGDSAVYLCASSLASGAPGEQFFGPGTRLTVL.